The 16 T cell receptor beta chains presented below share a single source sample, sequenced in a study of technical replicates of blood from a handful of donors. TCRdb keeps only in-frame clones here, not all; method: immunoSEQ multiplex PCR. The sample includes over 50,000 clones, around 87% seen only once; the top ten take about 5.2%. Sequencing was performed on PBMCs. The receptors were gathered from a human donor in good health. Some clones in this sample may be carry-over from other donors' samples.

The genes are TRBV7-2 and TRBJ2-7, with 13 bases matching TRBD2. V dropped 0 bases and J dropped 4; count of bases not matched to a gene: 6. The CDR3 totals 17 residues. Germline assignment: CDR1 SGHTA and CDR2 FQGNSA. The DNA of the CDR3 is TGTGCCAGCAGCTTAGCCGGACTAGCGGGAGATCCTTACGAGCAGTACTTC. The encoded protein is CASSLAGLAGDPYEQYF.

This chain links TRBV18 with TRBJ2-2; D not resolved. The CDR3 consists of 16 residues. V shed 6 bases and J shed 0 bases, with 14 bases lying between them. CDR1 KGHSH and CDR2 LQKENI come from the germline V gene. The CDR3, as DNA: TGTGCCAGCTCCCCCGTAATCCTGTCGAACACCGGGGAGCTGTTTTTT. Encoded protein: CASSPVILSNTGELFF.

This clone appeared once. Written as DNA, the CDR3 is TGTGCCAGCAGTCCGGGACAGGGGGTGGTCTACGAGCAGTACTTC. Its protein product is CASSPGQGVVYEQYF. This chain connects TRBV2 to TRBJ2-7, with 11 bases aligning to TRBD1. This CDR3 spans 15 amino acids. V was clipped by 5 bases and J by 3 bases; unmatched bases: 6. Germline-derived CDR1 and CDR2 are SNHLY and FYNNEI.

This clone occurred once. This rearrangement joins TRBV19 to TRBJ1-2; D is possibly TRBD1 (6 bases). V was trimmed by 10 bases and J by 0 bases, leaving 12 bases between them. The CDR3 totals 13 residues. The V gene's germline CDR1 is LNHDA and CDR2 SQIVND (reference sequence). Here the CDR3 reads CATRDTTNYGYTF. DNA for the CDR3: TGTGCCACACGGGACACCACTAACTATGGCTACACCTTC.

This clone was found a few times. The gene calls are TRBV4-1 and TRBJ2-7, with D possibly matching TRBD1 (6 bases). Looked up from germline, CDR1 is MGHRA and CDR2 is YSYEKL. V lost 3 bases and J 9 bases, leaving 21 bases between the germline ends. The CDR3 consists of 15 residues. The CDR3 sequence is CASSHRQARVPGQYF. CDR3 DNA: TGCGCCAGCAGCCACCGACAGGCCCGAGTCCCTGGGCAGTACTTC.

J is TRBJ1-2 and V is TRBV5-6, with TRBD1 as a possible D gene (5 bases). The CDR3 is 17 amino acids. Germline V CDR1 and CDR2: SGHDT, YYEEEE. V shed 0 bases and J shed 4 bases, with 19 bases lying between them. CDR3 in amino acids: CASSLAGREVIGYGYTF. The CDR3 region has the DNA TGTGCCAGCAGCTTGGCCGGCAGGGAGGTGATAGGCTATGGCTACACCTTC.

The chain employs TRBV4-2 and TRBJ2-5; a possible D gene is TRBD2 (6 bases). Deletions cut 3 bases from V and 5 bases from J, with 19 bases between. Per germline, CDR1 LGHNA and CDR2 YNFKEQ. The CDR3 has 16 residues. The CDR3 nucleotides read TGTGCCAGCAGCCAGGACCTATGGACCGCGGGGGAGACCCAGTACTTC. This translates into CASSQDLWTAGETQYF.

The chain is built from TRBV11-2 and TRBJ1-1; possibly TRBD1 for D (6 bases). This CDR3 has 14 amino acids. V was cut by 6 bases and J by 1 base, with 12 bases left in between. Germline lookup yields CDR1 SGHAT and CDR2 FQNNGV. Written as DNA, the CDR3 is TGTGCCAGCAGATCGTACAGGGAGAACACTGAAGCTTTCTTT. It is translated as CASRSYRENTEAFF.

The CDR3 here is CASSTHAVGAGELFF. DNA for the CDR3: TGTGCCAGCAGCACACATGCTGTCGGGGCCGGGGAGCTGTTTTTT. This rearrangement joins TRBV9 to TRBJ2-2; possible D gene TRBD2, 5 bases. This CDR3 comprises 15 residues. The V gene's germline CDR1 is SGDLS and CDR2 YYNGEE. Trimming stripped 4 bases from V and 6 bases from J, with 16 bases between.

V is TRBV4-2 and J is TRBJ2-7, with a possible D match to TRBD2 (5 bases). The CDR3 is 18 amino acids. Trimming stripped 0 bases from V and 1 base from J, with 19 bases between. CDR1 and CDR2 from the germline V gene are LGHNA and YNFKEQ. The CDR3 sequence: CASSQDLFSTSESYEQYF. The DNA of the CDR3 is TGTGCCAGCAGCCAAGATTTGTTCAGCACTAGTGAATCCTACGAGCAGTACTTC.

V usage is TRBV5-8 and J usage is TRBJ2-1; TRBD1 is a possible D gene (6 bases). CDR1 is SGHTS, CDR2 YDEGEE, per germline. Trimming took 4 bases from V and 9 from J, leaving 11 bases between them. The CDR3 has 12 amino acids. In DNA form, the CDR3 reads TGTGCCAGCAGCAAGCAGGGGCGTGAGCAGTTCTTC. Translating it yields CASSKQGREQFF.

The sample holds one count of this clone. The rearrangement joins TRBV13 to TRBJ2-1; 7 positions agree with TRBD1. Germline trimming cut 4 bases from V and 7 bases from J; bases unmatched to any gene: 7. The CDR3 totals 14 residues. The germline gives CDR1 PRHDT, CDR2 FYEKMQ (reference sequence). This CDR3 is CASSSRQGLNEQFF. DNA for the CDR3: TGTGCCAGCAGCTCCAGACAGGGTCTTAATGAGCAGTTCTTC.

The V gene is TRBV7-9, the J gene TRBJ1-5; a possible D gene is TRBD1 (5 bases). Trimming cost V 1 base and J 3 bases, with 10 bases left between them. This CDR3 has 15 amino acids. CDR1 is SEHNR and CDR2 is FQNEAQ in the germline V gene (reference sequence). CDR3 loop: CASSLEGRDNQPQHF. In DNA form, the CDR3 reads TGTGCCAGCAGCTTAGAGGGCAGGGACAATCAGCCCCAGCATTTT.

CDR3 nucleotide sequence: TGCGCCAGCAGCTTGGCCCCCCAGAACACTGAAGCTTTCTTT. It codes for CASSLAPQNTEAFF. The V call is TRBV5-1, the J call TRBJ1-1, with D hard to call. This CDR3 has 14 residues. Per germline, CDR1 SGHRS and CDR2 YFSETQ. V shed 0 bases and J shed 1 base, with 7 bases lying between them. Full variable domain (outside the CDR3, taken from reference TRBV5-1 and TRBJ1-1): KAGVTQTPRYLIKTRGQQVTLSCSPISGHRSVSWYQQTPGQGLQFLFEYFSETQRNKGNFPGRFSGRQFSNSRSEMNVSTLELGDSALYLCASSLAPQNTEAFFGQGTRLTVV.

J is TRBJ1-2 and V is TRBV7-2; D is uncertain. This CDR3 is 13 amino acids long. Deletions cut 5 bases from V and 2 bases from J, with 9 bases between. Germline assignment: CDR1 SGHTA and CDR2 FQGNSA. DNA of the CDR3: TGTGCCAGCAGCCCCCAGCGAAACTATGGCTACACCTTC. It is translated as CASSPQRNYGYTF.

The CDR3 sequence: CASQAGQFGKLFF. CDR3 coding DNA: TGTGCCAGCCAGGCAGGGCAGTTTGGAAAACTGTTTTTT. The chain carries TRBV7-8 and TRBJ1-4; D may be TRBD1 (5 bases). Trimming took off 8 bases at V and 10 bases at J, with 17 bases between the two ends. The CDR3 extends over 13 amino acids. Germline V gene data show CDR1 as SGHVS and CDR2 as FQNEAQ.